The sequence of this T cell receptor beta chain was determined in a study of CD8 T cells in ankylosing spondylitis. Study-wide points: About 8 highly homologous variants made up a TCR beta motif, and this motif appeared characteristic of ankylosing spondylitis blood.

TCRdb re-analysed the 5' RACE reads in MiXCR, keeping a single row per CDR3 protein. The sample holds about 440,000 distinct CDR3 sequences, roughly 17% seen once. Trimming pared 3 bases from V and 1 base from J, leaving 6 bases between. The CDR3 is 13 residues long. This clonotype was detected ten times or more. The target antigen is unknown. The sequence derives from a male donor with ankylosing spondylitis. The rearrangement joins TRBV12-3 or TRBV12-4 to TRBJ1-2; no definite D call. Sequencing was done on a sample of blood, either unsorted or a sorted T cell fraction (not recorded which). CDR3 sequence: CASSFRSNYGYTF. In DNA form, the CDR3 reads TGTGCCAGCAGTTTTCGGAGTAACTATGGCTACACCTTC.